Presented here are 30 T cell receptor beta chains from one specimen sequenced in a study of blood T cell repertoires in COVID-19 (dated by TCRdb to about 2020). The method behind the library was the immunoSEQ multiplex PCR assay. TCRdb provides this immuneACCESS table in a form limited to in-frame rearrangements. Some clones are lacking; in checked studies, under half of them reflect an unresolved V gene, and why the rest are absent is not known. This sample lists roughly 300,000 clones; around 87% were detected once. The ten most abundant clones make up less than 1.6% of the sample. Sequenced: peripheral blood. Source of these receptors: a woman aged 35 to 49 who had recovered from COVID-19.

The gene calls are TRBV7-6 and TRBJ2-7; possible D gene TRBD2, 6 bases. V was clipped by 5 bases and J by 4 bases, with 12 bases between them. CDR1 is SGHVS and CDR2 is FNYEAQ in the germline V gene. CDR3 length: 13 residues. This CDR3 is CASSRGGVYEQYF. The DNA for the CDR3 is TGTGCCAGCAGCCGGGGCGGGGTATACGAGCAGTACTTC. Together with reference TRBV7-6 and TRBJ2-7, the CDR3 gives the full variable domain: GAGVSQSPRYKVTKRGQDVALRCDPISGHVSLYWYRQALGQGPEFLTYFNYEAQQDKSGLPNDRFSAERPEGSISTLTIQRTEQRDSAMYRCASSRGGVYEQYFGPGTRLTVT.

V usage is TRBV30 and J usage is TRBJ1-1; tentatively, D is TRBD1 (6 bases). Trimming left V 0 bases short and J 6 bases short, with 11 bases between. CDR3 length: 13 residues. The germline gives CDR1 GTSNPN, CDR2 SVGIG (reference sequence). The DNA of the CDR3 is TGTGCCTGGAGTGTACGGGGGGCCTCTGAAGCTTTCTTT. Encoded protein: CAWSVRGASEAFF.

The genes are TRBV12-3 or TRBV12-4 and TRBJ2-5, with D possibly matching TRBD2 (6 bases). The CDR3 runs 13 residues. The V end lost 5 bases, the J end lost 1 base, and 8 bases lay between the germline ends. The CDR3 loop reads CASSTGLQETQYF. Written as DNA, the CDR3 is TGTGCCAGCAGTACGGGACTCCAAGAGACCCAGTACTTC.

The rearrangement links TRBV5-4 to TRBJ1-2, with no clear D. V was cut by 1 base and J by 1 base, with 8 bases left in between. Germline CDR1 is SGHNT and CDR2 is YYREEE (reference sequence). This CDR3 spans 14 amino acids. CDR3 sequence (DNA): TGTGCCAGCAGCTTGCTCGGGGATAACTATGGCTACACCTTC. It is translated as CASSLLGDNYGYTF.

The rearrangement links TRBV4-3 to TRBJ1-3; possibly TRBD1 for D (6 bases). This CDR3 is 20 amino acids long. V lost 0 bases and J 0 bases, leaving 21 bases between the germline ends. CDR1 LGHNA and CDR2 YSLEER come from the germline V gene. The CDR3 region has the DNA TGCGCCAGCAGCCAAGACCCCCCGAGAAGTTTGGACAGCTCTGGAAACACCATATATTTT. The encoded protein is CASSQDPPRSLDSSGNTIYF.

This clone has a handful of counts. V gene TRBV10-1 combines with J gene TRBJ2-1; 9 nucleotides match TRBD1. The length of the CDR3 is 16 residues. The V segment lost 5 bases and the J segment 4 bases; nucleotides outside the gene matches: 9. The V gene's germline CDR1 is WNHNN and CDR2 SYGVQD (reference sequence). In nucleotides, the CDR3 is TGCGCCAGCAGTCCCCACGGGACAGGGTTATACAATGAGCAGTTCTTC. As protein: CASSPHGTGLYNEQFF.

The V and J genes are TRBV27 and TRBJ1-5; maybe TRBD1 (5 bases). Looked up from germline, CDR1 is MNHEY and CDR2 is SMNVEV (reference sequence). The CDR3 consists of 13 residues. Deletions cut 1 base from V and 9 bases from J, with 10 bases between. CDR3 sequence: CASSLWGGRPQHF. The DNA of the CDR3 is TGTGCCAGCAGTTTATGGGGGGGGAGGCCCCAGCATTTT.

The CDR3 DNA follows: TGTGCCAGTATGGACAGGGGACTGAGCTCTGGAAACACCATATATTTT. This translates into CASMDRGLSSGNTIYF. The chain carries TRBV2 and TRBJ1-3; 9 nucleotides align to TRBD1. The CDR3 consists of 16 residues. J gave up 0 bases and V 9 bases, and 9 bases lay outside the gene matches. Per the germline V gene, CDR1 is SNHLY and CDR2 is FYNNEI.

This rearrangement joins TRBV2 to TRBJ2-7; tentatively, D is TRBD1 (6 bases). The length of the CDR3 is 12 residues. The germline V gene encodes CDR1 SNHLY and CDR2 FYNNEI. V lost 6 bases to trimming and J lost 5 bases, with 11 bases between them. CDR3 protein: CASRKQGHEQYF. Here the CDR3 DNA reads TGTGCCAGCAGAAAACAGGGACACGAGCAGTACTTC.

The chain combines TRBV11-2 with TRBJ2-1; D is undetermined. This CDR3 has 15 amino acids. V lost 1 base to trimming and J lost 6 bases, with 13 bases between them. Germline V gene lookup returns CDR1 SGHAT and CDR2 FQNNGV. This CDR3 reads CASSLGSTRRNEQFF. CDR3 nucleotides: TGTGCCAGCAGCTTAGGGTCGACGCGGCGCAATGAGCAGTTCTTC.

V is TRBV4-2 and J is TRBJ2-1, with 10 positions matching TRBD1. The V segment lost 5 bases and the J segment 8 bases; nucleotides outside the gene matches: 6. Germline V gives CDR1 LGHNA, CDR2 YNFKEQ. There are 14 residues in the CDR3. This CDR3 is CASSTRDRGHEQFF. The CDR3 nucleotides are TGTGCCAGCAGCACCCGGGACAGGGGCCATGAGCAGTTCTTC.

The chain employs TRBV29-1 and TRBJ2-2; 10 bases are shared with TRBD2. This CDR3 region has 17 residues. V shed 7 bases, J shed 0 bases, and the junction held 11 bases outside the gene matches. Germline V gene lookup returns CDR1 SQVTM and CDR2 ANQGSEA. The CDR3 loop reads CSGAASGGHTNTGELFF. CDR3 nucleotide sequence: TGCAGCGGGGCGGCTAGCGGGGGCCATACGAACACCGGGGAGCTGTTTTTT.

This clone appeared a single time. The rearrangement uses TRBV21-1 and TRBJ1-5. TRBV21-1 is an annotated pseudogene. CDR3 length: 13 amino acids. CDR3 sequence: CASSRRGEQPQHF. Here the CDR3 DNA reads TGTGCCAGCAGCAGGAGGGGAGAGCAGCCCCAGCATTTT.

The J gene is TRBJ2-7, the V gene TRBV10-2; possibly TRBD1 for D (5 bases). CDR1 is WSHSY and CDR2 is SAAADI in the germline V gene. The CDR3 loop spans 20 amino acids. Trimming stripped 6 bases from V and 0 bases from J, with 30 bases between. CDR3 protein: CASSGPVRAAHSQSSYEQYF. The CDR3 nucleotides read TGCGCCAGCAGCGGACCGGTCAGGGCCGCTCACAGTCAGAGCTCCTACGAGCAGTACTTC.

This chain links TRBV7-8 with TRBJ1-5, with 10 bases aligning to TRBD1. Germline values: CDR1 SGHVS, CDR2 FQNEAQ. CDR3 size: 16 residues. V trimming: 0 bases; J trimming: 5 bases; junction bases outside the gene matches: 4. Written as DNA, the CDR3 is TGTGCCAGCAGCTTAGCGGGGGGGACAGGGGATCAGCCCCAGCATTTT. Encoded protein: CASSLAGGTGDQPQHF.

There are a few counts of this clone. The chain recombines TRBV10-3 with TRBJ1-6, with D perhaps TRBD1 (6 bases). Germline loops: CDR1 ENHRY, CDR2 SYGVKD. The CDR3 runs to 14 residues. V was pared by 3 bases and J by 7 bases, with 10 bases between. The DNA for the CDR3 is TGTGCCATCAGTGAACAGGGAGTCAATTCACCCCTCCACTTT. As protein: CAISEQGVNSPLHF.

The V and J genes are TRBV18 and TRBJ2-2, with D hard to call. The CDR3 covers 16 residues. Trimming stripped 4 bases from V and 0 bases from J, with 12 bases between. Per the germline V gene, CDR1 is KGHSH and CDR2 is LQKENI. The CDR3 protein is CASSQADSSNTGELFF. The CDR3 DNA reads TGTGCCAGCTCACAGGCGGATTCATCGAACACCGGGGAGCTGTTTTTT.

This sequence joins TRBV27 and TRBJ2-6; D is unclear. This CDR3 spans 16 amino acids. Trimming stripped 3 bases from V and 1 base from J, with 10 bases between. Germline CDR1 reads MNHEY; CDR2 reads SMNVEV (reference sequence). Here the CDR3 DNA reads TGTGCCAGCAGTTTTCTCTACTCTTCTGGGGCCAACGTCCTGACTTTC. Its protein product is CASSFLYSSGANVLTF.

V gene TRBV19 combines with J gene TRBJ2-1, with no clear D. Germline CDR1 is LNHDA and CDR2 is SQIVND (reference sequence). The ends were cut back, 3 bases at V and 4 bases at J, with 10 bases in the middle. CDR3 length: 14 residues. CDR3 sequence (DNA): TGTGCCAGTAGTATCCCTGACTGGTACAATGAGCAGTTCTTC. Protein: CASSIPDWYNEQFF.

The V call is TRBV9, the J call TRBJ2-7; D might be TRBD1 (5 bases). The CDR3 has 13 amino acids. Germline CDR1 is SGDLS and CDR2 is YYNGEE. Trimming left V 2 bases short and J 7 bases short, with 13 bases between. CDR3 residues: CASSVFSGREQYF. Written as DNA, the CDR3 is TGTGCCAGCAGCGTTTTTTCAGGGCGGGAGCAGTACTTC.

J is TRBJ2-1 and V is TRBV27; 12 nucleotides line up with TRBD2. The V segment lost 5 bases and the J segment 8 bases; nucleotides outside the gene matches: 13. The germline V gene has CDR1 MNHEY and CDR2 SMNVEV (reference sequence). The CDR3 sequence is 17 residues long. The CDR3 loop reads CASSPLYLAGGLYEQFF. The DNA for the CDR3 is TGTGCCAGCAGTCCCCTCTATCTAGCGGGGGGGCTCTATGAGCAGTTCTTC.

The chain recombines TRBV10-3 with TRBJ2-7, with 9 bases fitting TRBD1. Germline V gives CDR1 ENHRY, CDR2 SYGVKD. The CDR3 consists of 15 residues. V shed 2 bases and J 3 bases; nucleotides not matched to a gene: 5. DNA of the CDR3: TGTGCCATCAGTGAGCCGGGACAGGGTTTCTACGAGCAGTACTTC. Its protein is CAISEPGQGFYEQYF.

The count of this clone is one. The J gene is TRBJ1-3, the V gene TRBV5-1; 7 nucleotides align to TRBD1. V was clipped by 4 bases and J by 0 bases; unmatched bases: 10. Germline V lookup: CDR1 SGHRS, CDR2 YFSETQ. CDR3 size: 17 residues. In nucleotides, the CDR3 is TGCGCCAGCAGCCGCGGCGGCAGGGGGTCCTCTGGAAACACCATATATTTT. It translates to CASSRGGRGSSGNTIYF.

The chain employs TRBV6-5 and TRBJ1-1; TRBD1 matches at 8 bases. The germline V gene has CDR1 MNHEY and CDR2 SVGAGI. J was trimmed by 0 bases and V by 5 bases; bases with no gene match: 5. This CDR3 region has 15 residues. The CDR3 sequence: CASSRGQGVNTEAFF. CDR3 bases: TGTGCCAGCAGTCGTGGACAGGGAGTGAACACTGAAGCTTTCTTT.

The rearrangement uses TRBV9 and TRBJ2-7; TRBD2 matches 8 bases. Germline loops: CDR1 SGDLS, CDR2 YYNGEE. V trimming: 0 bases; J trimming: 2 bases; junction bases outside the gene matches: 7. The CDR3 runs to 16 residues. Here the CDR3 reads CASSVAVGTRAYEQYF. The CDR3 nucleotides are TGTGCCAGCAGCGTAGCTGTTGGGACTAGGGCCTACGAGCAGTACTTC.

The J gene is TRBJ2-1, the V gene TRBV20-1, with D tentatively TRBD1 (6 bases). The CDR3 loop spans 13 amino acids. Trimming stripped 3 bases from V and 5 bases from J, with 11 bases between. In germline, CDR1 is DFQATT, CDR2 SNEGSKA (reference sequence). The CDR3 nucleotides read TGCAGTGCTAGTTCAGGGGCCGACAATGAGCAGTTCTTC. The encoded protein is CSASSGADNEQFF.

Points on this clone: Given the absence of the conserved phenylalanine or tryptophan at the CDR3 end, a read error is likely. It is unclear where the CDR3 begins or ends on the DNA, so no DNA is shown, and the CDR3 is as TCRdb lists it. The chain is built from TRBV9 and TRBJ1-2; TRBD1, as called in the table, went unchecked against the DNA. The germline gives CDR1 SGDLS, CDR2 YYNGEE. The CDR3 spans 11 amino acids, including both terminal residues. This CDR3 is CASSVEGTGEL.

V usage is TRBV7-2 and J usage is TRBJ1-3, with 8 bases matching TRBD1. The CDR3 is 14 amino acids. CDR1 and CDR2 (germline): SGHTA, FQGNSA. Trimming took 6 bases from V and 4 from J; bases not matched to a gene: 5. CDR3 region: CASSRQGAGNTIYF. For the CDR3, the DNA is TGTGCCAGCAGTCGCCAGGGGGCAGGAAACACCATATATTTT.

The chain employs TRBV9 and TRBJ2-1, with D uncertain. Germline V CDR1 and CDR2: SGDLS, YYNGEE. There are 14 residues in the CDR3. V lost 0 bases, J lost 5 bases, and 9 bases lay in between. CDR3 DNA sequence: TGTGCCAGCAGCGTAGAAGCCGGAGACAATGAGCAGTTCTTC. Translated: CASSVEAGDNEQFF.

The V and J genes are TRBV2 and TRBJ1-1; D call uncertain. CDR1 and CDR2 from the germline V gene are SNHLY and FYNNEI. The CDR3 is 15 residues long. The germline V and J ends were trimmed by 10 bases and 3 bases, with 21 bases remaining between them. CDR3 nucleotides: TGTGCCAACCCGAGAAGTACAGAATCGCACACTGAAGCTTTCTTT. Protein: CANPRSTESHTEAFF. Using reference TRBV2 and TRBJ1-1 for the parts outside the CDR3, the full variable domain is EPEVTQTPSHQVTQMGQEVILRCVPISNHLYFYWYRQILGQKVEFLVSFYNNEISEKSEIFDDQFSVERPDGSNFTLKIRSTKLEDSAMYFCANPRSTESHTEAFFGQGTRLTVV.